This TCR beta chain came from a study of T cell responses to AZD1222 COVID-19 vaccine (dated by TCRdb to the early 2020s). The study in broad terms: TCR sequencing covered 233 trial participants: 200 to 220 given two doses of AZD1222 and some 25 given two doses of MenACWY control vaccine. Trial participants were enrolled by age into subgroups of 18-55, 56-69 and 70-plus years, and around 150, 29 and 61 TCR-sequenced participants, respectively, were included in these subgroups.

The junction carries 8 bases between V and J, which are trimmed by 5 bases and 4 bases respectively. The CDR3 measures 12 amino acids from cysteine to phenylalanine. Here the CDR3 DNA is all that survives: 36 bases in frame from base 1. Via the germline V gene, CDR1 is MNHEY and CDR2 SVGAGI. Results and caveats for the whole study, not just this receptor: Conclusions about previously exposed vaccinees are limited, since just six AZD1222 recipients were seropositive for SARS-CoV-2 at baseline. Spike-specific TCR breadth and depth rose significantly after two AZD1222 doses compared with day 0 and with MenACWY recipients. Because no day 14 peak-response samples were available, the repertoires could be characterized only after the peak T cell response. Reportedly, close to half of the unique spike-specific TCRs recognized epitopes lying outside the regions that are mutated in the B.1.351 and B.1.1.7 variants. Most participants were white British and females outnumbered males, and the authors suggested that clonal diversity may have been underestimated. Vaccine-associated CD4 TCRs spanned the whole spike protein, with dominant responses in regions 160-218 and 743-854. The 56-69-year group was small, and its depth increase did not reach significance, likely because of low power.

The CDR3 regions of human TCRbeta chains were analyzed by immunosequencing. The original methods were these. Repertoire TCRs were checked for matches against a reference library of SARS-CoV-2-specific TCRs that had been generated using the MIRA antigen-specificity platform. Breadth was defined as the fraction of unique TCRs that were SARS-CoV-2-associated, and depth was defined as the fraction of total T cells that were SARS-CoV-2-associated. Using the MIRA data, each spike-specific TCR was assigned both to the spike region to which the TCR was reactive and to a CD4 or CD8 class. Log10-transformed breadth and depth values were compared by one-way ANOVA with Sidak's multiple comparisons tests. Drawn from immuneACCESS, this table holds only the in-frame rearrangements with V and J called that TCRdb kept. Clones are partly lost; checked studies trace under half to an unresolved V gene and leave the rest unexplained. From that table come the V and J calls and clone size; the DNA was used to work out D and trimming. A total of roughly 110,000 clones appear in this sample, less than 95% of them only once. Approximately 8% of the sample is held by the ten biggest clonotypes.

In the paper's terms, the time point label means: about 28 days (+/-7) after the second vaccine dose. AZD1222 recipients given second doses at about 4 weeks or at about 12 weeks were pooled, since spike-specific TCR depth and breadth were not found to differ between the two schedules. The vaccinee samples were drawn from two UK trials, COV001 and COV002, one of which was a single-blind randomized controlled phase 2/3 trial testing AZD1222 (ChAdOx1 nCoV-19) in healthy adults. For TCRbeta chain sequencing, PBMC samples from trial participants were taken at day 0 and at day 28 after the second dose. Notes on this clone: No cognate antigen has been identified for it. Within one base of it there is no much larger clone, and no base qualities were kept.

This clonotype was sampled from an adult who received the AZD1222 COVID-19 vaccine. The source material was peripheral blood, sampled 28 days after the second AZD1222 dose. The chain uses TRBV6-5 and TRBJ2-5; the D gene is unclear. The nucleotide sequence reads TGTGCCAGCAGTCCCCGGCCAGAGACCCAGTACTTC. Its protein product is CASSPRPETQYF.